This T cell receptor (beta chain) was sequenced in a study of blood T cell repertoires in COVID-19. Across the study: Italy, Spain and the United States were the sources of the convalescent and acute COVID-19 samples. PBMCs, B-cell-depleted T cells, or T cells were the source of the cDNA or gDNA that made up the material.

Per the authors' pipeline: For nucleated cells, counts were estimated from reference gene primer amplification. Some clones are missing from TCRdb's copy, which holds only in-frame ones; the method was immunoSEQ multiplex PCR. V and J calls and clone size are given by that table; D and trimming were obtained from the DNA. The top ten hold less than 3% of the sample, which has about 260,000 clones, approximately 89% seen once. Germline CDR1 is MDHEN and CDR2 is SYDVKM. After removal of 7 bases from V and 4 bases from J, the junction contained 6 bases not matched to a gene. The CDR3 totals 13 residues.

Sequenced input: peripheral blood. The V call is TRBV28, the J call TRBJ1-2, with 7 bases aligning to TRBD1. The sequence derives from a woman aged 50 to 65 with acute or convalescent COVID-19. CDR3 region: CASISQGGYGYTF. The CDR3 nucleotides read TGTGCCAGCATCTCTCAGGGGGGCTATGGCTACACCTTC.